This is a list of T cell receptor beta chains from one sample in a study of T cells in Graves' hyperthyroidism and ophthalmopathy. MiXCR, applied by TCRdb to the multiplex PCR reads, yields one record per CDR3 protein. Among around 500,000 distinct CDR3 sequences listed, around 13% were seen once. Input material: blood. The receptor source for this set is a woman aged 40 to 50 with Graves' hyperthyroidism. Each CDR3 is given with its conserved first and last residue. A D gene is named only where the DNA matches it firmly. Not all rows give a size; the values are once, few, many and, for expanded clones, a class.

V	length	D	size	J	DNA	CDR3
TRBV28	16	TRBD2	-	TRBJ2-5	TGTGCCAGCTCGGGGCTAGCGGGATATCAGGGAGAGACCCAGTACTTC	CASSGLAGYQGETQYF
TRBV15	14	-	-	TRBJ2-1	TGTGCCACCAGCAGAGCTTCTAGCCTCAATGAGCAGTTCTTC	CATSRASSLNEQFF
TRBV5-5	14	-	many	TRBJ1-5	TGTGCCAGCAGCTTGCTGCCAGGGGATCAGCCCCAGCATTTT	CASSLLPGDQPQHF
TRBV2	14	-	-	TRBJ1-5	TGTGCCAGCAGTTTAGGGGGGGCGATTCAGCCCCAGCATTTT	CASSLGGAIQPQHF
TRBV5-8	16	-	many	TRBJ2-1	TGTGCCAGCAGCGAGCGCCGCAGGAGCTCCTACAATGAGCAGTTCTTC	CASSERRRSSYNEQFF
TRBV15	17	-	-	TRBJ1-3	TGTGCCACCAGCAGAGAAACTCGCAGGACCTCTGGAAACACCATATATTTT	CATSRETRRTSGNTIYF
TRBV3-1	14	-	many	TRBJ2-3	TGTGCCAGCAGAGAGGGCAGGGGAAAGGATACGCAGTATTTT	CASREGRGKDTQYF
TRBV29-1	11	-	few	TRBJ1-1	TGCAGCGTTCCCTTAAACACTGAAGCTTTCTTT	CSVPLNTEAFF
TRBV9	14	TRBD2	-	TRBJ2-1	TGTGCCAGCAGCCCCACACCTGTAGCGGGAGAGAAGTTCTTC	CASSPTPVAGEKFF
TRBV29-1	11	-	once	TRBJ2-1	TGCTCCATCAGGGGGGGGCATGAGCAGTTCTTC	CSIRGGHEQFF
TRBV19	12	-	-	TRBJ2-1	TGTGCCAGTAGGGGTGACCACAATGAGCAGTTCTTC	CASRGDHNEQFF
TRBV5-5	15	-	many	TRBJ2-6	TGTGCCAGCAGCCAACAGGGCCCTGGGGCCAACGTCCTGACTTTC	CASSQQGPGANVLTF
TRBV6-1	15	TRBD1	-	TRBJ2-1	TGTGCCAGCACCCCGCCAGGGGGCGCTCGGAATGAGCAGTTCTTC	CASTPPGGARNEQFF
TRBV6-1	12	-	few	TRBJ1-2	TGTGCCAGCACCCCCGAAGGAAAAGGCTACACCTTC	CASTPEGKGYTF
TRBV28	15	TRBD1	-	TRBJ2-4	TGTGCCAGCAGTCCAGGGGGCAAAGCCAAAAACATTCAGTACTTC	CASSPGGKAKNIQYF
TRBV18	13	-	many	TRBJ1-1	TGTGCCAGCTCACCAGGGGTGAACACTGAAGCTTTCTTT	CASSPGVNTEAFF
TRBV6-5	17	-	-	TRBJ2-1	TGTGCCAGCAGTTACCTGGTAGCTTCGGGTCCTTACAATGAGCAGTTCTTC	CASSYLVASGPYNEQFF
TRBV2	16	-	many	TRBJ2-4	TGTGCCAGCAGGTTGGGCGGGACAATAGCCAAAAACATTCAGTACTTC	CASRLGGTIAKNIQYF
TRBV24-1	15	-	many	TRBJ2-1	TGTGCCACCAGTGATCGACTTACGTCGTACAATGAGCAGTTCTTC	CATSDRLTSYNEQFF
TRBV11-2	16	TRBD2	-	TRBJ2-7	TGTGCCAGCAGCTCCTCGCCTAGCGGCCTGGGCAACGAGCAGTACTTC	CASSSSPSGLGNEQYF
TRBV3-1	18	-	many	TRBJ1-1	TGTGCCAGCAGCCAAGATGGAGGGGGAGCTACTATGAACACTGAAGCTTTCTTT	CASSQDGGGATMNTEAFF
TRBV6-2/TRBV6-3	16	-	few	TRBJ1-3	TGTGCCAGCAGTTACTCCGGGGCCCGCTCTGGAAACACCATATATTTT	CASSYSGARSGNTIYF
TRBV7-9	14	-	-	TRBJ1-1	TGTGCCAGCAGCACCCAGGACCCCCGGGGGGAAGCTTTCTTT	CASSTQDPRGEAFF
TRBV5-4	14	-	-	TRBJ2-5	TGTGCCAGCAGCTCCCCCAGCGGACGAGAGACCCAGTACTTC	CASSSPSGRETQYF
TRBV19	13	TRBD1	-	TRBJ1-5	TGTGCCAGCCAAACAGGGGGCAATCAGCCCCAGCATTTT	CASQTGGNQPQHF
TRBV20-1	13	TRBD2	many	TRBJ2-7	TGCAGTGCTACTAGCGGCAGGCAGGACGAGCAGTACTTC	CSATSGRQDEQYF
TRBV5-1	13	TRBD2	many	TRBJ2-7	TGCGCCAGCATGGGAAATAGCGGGTACGAGCAGTACTTC	CASMGNSGYEQYF
TRBV12-3/TRBV12-4	11	-	-	TRBJ2-7	TGTGCCAGCAGAAACGGGGGCGAGCAGTACTTC	CASRNGGEQYF
TRBV4-1	17	-	-	TRBJ2-1	TGCGCCAGCAGCCGAGAACAAGGACTTTACTCCTACAATGAGCAGTTCTTC	CASSREQGLYSYNEQFF
TRBV12-3/TRBV12-4	14	-	few	TRBJ2-2	TGTGCCAGCAACCGGGACTCGAACACCGGGGAGCTGTTTTTT	CASNRDSNTGELFF
TRBV6-2/TRBV6-3	15	TRBD2	many	TRBJ2-1	TGTGCCAGCAGCCACTCACTAGCGGCCTACAATGAGCAGTTCTTC	CASSHSLAAYNEQFF
TRBV29-1	14	TRBD1	few	TRBJ1-5	TGCAGCGTTGCTGGACAGGATAGCAATCAGCCCCAGCATTTT	CSVAGQDSNQPQHF
TRBV5-1	15	TRBD1	-	TRBJ1-1	TGCGCCAGCGGACCCGGGACAGAGATGAACACTGAAGCTTTCTTT	CASGPGTEMNTEAFF
TRBV20-1	15	-	many	TRBJ2-5	TGCAGTGCTAGAGATATTTTGGGTGCCCAAGAGACCCAGTACTTC	CSARDILGAQETQYF
TRBV18	14	-	many	TRBJ2-3	TGTGCCAGCTCACCTCACCCTAGCACAGATACGCAGTATTTT	CASSPHPSTDTQYF
TRBV18	14	-	many	TRBJ1-5	TGTGCCAGCTCACCAAGTAGGCAGGGACCAGTCATGGATTTT	CASSPSRQGPVMDF
TRBV19	15	-	few	TRBJ1-2	TGTGCCACCTCAACCCCCTTACGGGGGCACAGTGGCTACACCTTC	CATSTPLRGHSGYTF
TRBV11-2	14	-	many	TRBJ1-1	TGTGCCAGCAGCTTAAAAGGCGGACAGACTGAAGCTTTCTTT	CASSLKGGQTEAFF
TRBV19	15	-	-	TRBJ2-3	TGTGCCAGTAGTATAGAAGGAGCGCAGGCGGATACGCAGTATTTT	CASSIEGAQADTQYF
TRBV5-6	16	TRBD1	once	TRBJ1-2	TGTGCCAGCAGCTTGGCCCAGGACAGGGTCTTCTATGGCTACACCTTC	CASSLAQDRVFYGYTF
TRBV7-9	14	-	few	TRBJ1-2	TGTGCCAGCAGCTCGCAACAGGGAGACTATGGCTACACCTTC	CASSSQQGDYGYTF
TRBV11-2	15	TRBD1	many	TRBJ1-6	TGTGCCAGCAGCTCCTTGGACAGGATAGGTTCACCCCTCCACTTT	CASSSLDRIGSPLHF
TRBV28	12	-	many	TRBJ2-1	TGTGCCAGCAGTTTAGCGAACGGGGAGCAGTTCTTC	CASSLANGEQFF
TRBV18	15	TRBD1	many	TRBJ2-1	TGTGCCAGCTCAACCCGGGACAGGGGGATAAATGAGCAGTTCTTC	CASSTRDRGINEQFF